This is a list of T cell receptor beta chains from one sample in a study of T-cell memory formation after mild COVID-19. TCRdb reanalysed the 5' RACE reads using MiXCR and keeps one entry per CDR3 protein. The profile shows 550,000 to 600,000 distinct CDR3 sequences, 15% to 20% of them singletons. The source material was PBMCs or a T cell subset sorted from them (not recorded which). These receptors originate from an adult woman who had mild COVID-19 (a few samples of this study predate the infection). Cell type and time point are not known. Each CDR3 is given with its conserved first and last residue. The order of the fields is CDR3 protein, CDR3 DNA, V gene, D gene, J gene, clone size. The D gene is left open where the match is weak. Size is stated for part of the rows, as once, few or many counts, or as a class when the clone is expanded.

CDR3: CASSYFRTVAIDGYTF
DNA: TGTGCCAGCAGTTACTTTCGGACAGTGGCCATCGATGGCTACACCTTC
V: TRBV6-2/TRBV6-3
D: NA
J: TRBJ1-2
size: NA

CDR3: CAWSVRSEKLFF
DNA: TGTGCCTGGAGTGTCCGGTCTGAAAAACTGTTTTTT
V: TRBV30
D: NA
J: TRBJ1-4
size: few

CDR3: CASSRGTSSTGELFF
DNA: TGTGCCAGCAGTCGGGGGACTAGCTCGACCGGGGAGCTGTTTTTT
V: TRBV7-9
D: TRBD2
J: TRBJ2-2
size: NA

CDR3: CASSPRSVGNGLGELFF
DNA: TGTGCCAGCTCACCACGGTCCGTGGGGAATGGCCTCGGGGAGCTGTTTTTT
V: TRBV18
D: NA
J: TRBJ2-2
size: few

CDR3: CASSKTNNYEQYF
DNA: TGTGCCAGCAGCAAGACTAACAACTACGAGCAGTACTTC
V: TRBV7-2
D: NA
J: TRBJ2-7
size: NA

CDR3: CATSLGQNTEAFF
DNA: TGTGCCACCAGCCTCGGACAGAACACTGAAGCTTTCTTT
V: TRBV15
D: NA
J: TRBJ1-1
size: NA

CDR3: CASSPRLSGGGGYTF
DNA: TGTGCCAGCAGCCCCCGGCTTTCAGGGGGCGGTGGCTACACCTTC
V: TRBV7-8
D: TRBD1
J: TRBJ1-2
size: NA

CDR3: CASSFGGGVREQYF
DNA: TGTGCCAGCAGTTTTGGGGGAGGGGTGAGGGAGCAGTACTTC
V: TRBV27
D: TRBD2
J: TRBJ2-7
size: few

CDR3: CASSYSNRNTEAFF
DNA: TGTGCCAGCAGTTACTCTAACAGGAACACTGAAGCTTTCTTT
V: TRBV6-5
D: NA
J: TRBJ1-1
size: many

CDR3: CASSQVQAADTQYF
DNA: TGTGCCAGCAGCCAAGTGCAGGCGGCAGATACGCAGTATTTT
V: TRBV7-9
D: NA
J: TRBJ2-3
size: NA

CDR3: CASGASGEGIGAFF
DNA: TGTGCCAGCGGTGCCTCGGGTGAGGGGATTGGAGCTTTCTTT
V: TRBV12-3/TRBV12-4
D: NA
J: TRBJ1-1
size: NA

CDR3: CASSGPSRVQETQYF
DNA: TGTGCCAGCAGCGGGCCATCCAGAGTCCAAGAGACCCAGTACTTC
V: TRBV3-1
D: NA
J: TRBJ2-5
size: NA

CDR3: CASSPMGAAGDIEQYF
DNA: TGTGCCAGCAGTCCCATGGGGGCAGCGGGAGATATCGAGCAGTACTTC
V: TRBV28
D: TRBD2
J: TRBJ2-7
size: NA

CDR3: CASRWGERDTQYF
DNA: TGTGCCAGCAGATGGGGGGAGCGGGATACGCAGTATTTT
V: TRBV2
D: NA
J: TRBJ2-3
size: few

CDR3: CATSRTGTGLEKLFF
DNA: TGTGCCACCAGCAGAACCGGGACAGGGCTTGAAAAACTGTTTTTT
V: TRBV15
D: TRBD1
J: TRBJ1-4
size: NA

CDR3: CASSTRTSGDPDTQYF
DNA: TGTGCCAGTAGTACTCGGACTAGCGGGGATCCAGATACGCAGTATTTT
V: TRBV19
D: TRBD2
J: TRBJ2-3
size: NA

CDR3: CASSYSQDGGGEQYF
DNA: TGTGCCAGCAGTTACTCGCAGGACGGGGGAGGCGAGCAGTACTTC
V: TRBV6-2/TRBV6-3
D: NA
J: TRBJ2-7
size: NA

CDR3: CASSLSASSYNEQFF
DNA: TGTGCCAGCAGCTTATCCGCGAGCTCCTACAATGAGCAGTTCTTC
V: TRBV5-1
D: NA
J: TRBJ2-1
size: many

CDR3: CSATKSGTRGLETQYF
DNA: TGCAGTGCTACGAAATCCGGGACTAGGGGCTTGGAGACCCAGTACTTC
V: TRBV20-1
D: TRBD2
J: TRBJ2-5
size: few

CDR3: CASSVGGVAGTYEQYF
DNA: TGTGCCAGCAGCGTAGGCGGAGTAGCGGGGACCTACGAGCAGTACTTC
V: TRBV9
D: TRBD2
J: TRBJ2-7
size: few

CDR3: CASSQESGSAVYEQYF
DNA: TGCGCCAGCAGCCAAGAGTCCGGGAGTGCGGTCTACGAGCAGTACTTC
V: TRBV4-3
D: NA
J: TRBJ2-7
size: NA

CDR3: CASSSDSGTGVGYTF
DNA: TGCGCCAGCAGCTCCGACTCCGGGACAGGGGTTGGCTACACCTTC
V: TRBV5-1
D: TRBD1
J: TRBJ1-2
size: NA

CDR3: CAIAGTGERETQYF
DNA: TGTGCCATTGCCGGGACAGGGGAACGAGAGACCCAGTACTTC
V: TRBV10-3
D: TRBD1
J: TRBJ2-5
size: NA

CDR3: CASSVEGTGNTIYF
DNA: TGTGCCAGCAGTGTAGAGGGGACTGGAAACACCATATATTTT
V: TRBV2
D: NA
J: TRBJ1-3
size: few

CDR3: CASSTDRGMAPLHF
DNA: TGCGCCAGCAGCACAGACAGGGGGATGGCGCCCCTCCACTTT
V: TRBV5-1
D: TRBD1
J: TRBJ1-6
size: NA

CDR3: CASSALTGGTEAFF
DNA: TGTGCCAGCAGTGCCCTGACAGGGGGGACTGAAGCTTTCTTT
V: TRBV6-1
D: TRBD1
J: TRBJ1-1
size: NA

CDR3: CASSLMGQQETQYF
DNA: TGTGCCAGCAGCTTAATGGGACAGCAAGAGACCCAGTACTTC
V: TRBV11-2
D: TRBD1
J: TRBJ2-5
size: NA

CDR3: CASSLGQSDPNNEQFF
DNA: TGTGCCAGCAGTTTGGGACAATCGGACCCAAACAATGAGCAGTTCTTC
V: TRBV12-3/TRBV12-4
D: NA
J: TRBJ2-1
size: NA

CDR3: CASSFEGTNGYTF
DNA: TGTGCCAGCAGCTTTGAGGGCACGAATGGCTACACCTTC
V: TRBV11-2
D: NA
J: TRBJ1-2
size: few

CDR3: CASSLGRNSDYGYTF
DNA: TGTGCCAGCAGCCTGGGCCGGAACAGCGATTATGGCTACACCTTC
V: TRBV7-2
D: NA
J: TRBJ1-2
size: few

CDR3: CASSGDLSSGNTIYF
DNA: TGTGCCAGCAGCGGGGATTTATCCTCTGGAAACACCATATATTTT
V: TRBV7-9
D: NA
J: TRBJ1-3
size: few

CDR3: CASSRSGQAYEQYF
DNA: TGCGCCAGCAGCCGCTCCGGGCAGGCCTACGAGCAGTACTTC
V: TRBV5-1
D: NA
J: TRBJ2-7
size: NA

CDR3: CASSDGGGTTDTQYF
DNA: TGTGCCAGCAGCGACGGCGGCGGTACCACAGATACGCAGTATTTT
V: TRBV9
D: NA
J: TRBJ2-3
size: few

CDR3: CASSLQPLTGIYSGANVLTF
DNA: TGTGCCAGCAGCCTCCAACCTCTGACAGGGATCTACTCTGGGGCCAACGTCCTGACTTTC
V: TRBV7-3
D: TRBD1
J: TRBJ2-6
size: many

CDR3: CASSQDGYGAEGYTF
DNA: TGTGCCAGCAGCCAAGATGGTTACGGGGCGGAGGGCTACACCTTC
V: TRBV14
D: NA
J: TRBJ1-2
size: NA

CDR3: CASSPASSVVGMTGELFF
DNA: TGTGCCAGCAGCCCGGCTTCTTCTGTGGTGGGAATGACCGGGGAGCTGTTTTTT
V: TRBV12-3/TRBV12-4
D: NA
J: TRBJ2-2
size: few

CDR3: CASSEGIARPDEKLFF
DNA: TGTGCCAGCAGTGAAGGGATTGCGCGACCGGATGAAAAACTGTTTTTT
V: TRBV6-1
D: NA
J: TRBJ1-4
size: NA

CDR3: CASSPGGYTQYF
DNA: TGTGCCAGCAGTCCAGGGGGATATACGCAGTATTTT
V: TRBV12-3/TRBV12-4
D: TRBD1
J: TRBJ2-3
size: NA

CDR3: CSVTPSGRWETQYF
DNA: TGCAGTGTGACGCCTAGCGGGAGATGGGAGACCCAGTACTTC
V: TRBV20-1
D: TRBD2
J: TRBJ2-5
size: few

CDR3: CASSDRTGHQPQHF
DNA: TGTGCCAGCAGTGACCGGACAGGTCATCAGCCCCAGCATTTT
V: TRBV2
D: TRBD1
J: TRBJ1-5
size: few

CDR3: CASNDRGETQYF
DNA: TGTGCCAGCAACGACAGGGGCGAGACCCAGTACTTC
V: TRBV11-2
D: TRBD1
J: TRBJ2-5
size: NA

CDR3: CASSLGLNPKETQYF
DNA: TGTGCCAGCAGCTTAGGCCTTAACCCGAAAGAGACCCAGTACTTC
V: TRBV7-6
D: NA
J: TRBJ2-5
size: NA

CDR3: CASSLASTGVKTEAFF
DNA: TGTGCCAGCAGTTTAGCGAGTACAGGGGTGAAAACTGAAGCTTTCTTT
V: TRBV12-3/TRBV12-4
D: TRBD1
J: TRBJ1-1
size: many

CDR3: CASSDSGGAADTQYF
DNA: TGTGCCAGCAGCGATAGCGGGGGGGCAGCAGATACGCAGTATTTT
V: TRBV4-2
D: TRBD2
J: TRBJ2-3
size: NA

CDR3: CASSTTGTRGNNEQFF
DNA: TGTGCCAGCAGCACAACCGGGACTAGGGGCAACAATGAGCAGTTCTTC
V: TRBV7-2
D: TRBD2
J: TRBJ2-1
size: few

CDR3: CASSPTGGGGNQPQHF
DNA: TGTGCCAGCAGCCCAACAGGGGGCGGTGGCAATCAGCCCCAGCATTTT
V: TRBV7-6
D: TRBD1
J: TRBJ1-5
size: NA

CDR3: CASYGLAGVPGELFF
DNA: TGTGCCAGTTACGGGCTAGCGGGAGTACCCGGGGAGCTGTTTTTT
V: TRBV6-2/TRBV6-3
D: TRBD2
J: TRBJ2-2
size: few